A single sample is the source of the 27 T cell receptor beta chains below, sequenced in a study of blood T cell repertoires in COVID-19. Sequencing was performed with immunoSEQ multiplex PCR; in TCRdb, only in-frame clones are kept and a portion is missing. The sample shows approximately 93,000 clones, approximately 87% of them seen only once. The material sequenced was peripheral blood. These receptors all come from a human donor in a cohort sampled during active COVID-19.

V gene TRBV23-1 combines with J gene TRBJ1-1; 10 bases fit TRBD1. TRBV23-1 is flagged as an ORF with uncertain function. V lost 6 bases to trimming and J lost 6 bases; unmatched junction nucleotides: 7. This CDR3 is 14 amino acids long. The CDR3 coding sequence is TGCGCCAGCAGGTTCGGGACAGGGGAGGCTGAAGCTTTCTTT. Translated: CASRFGTGEAEAFF.

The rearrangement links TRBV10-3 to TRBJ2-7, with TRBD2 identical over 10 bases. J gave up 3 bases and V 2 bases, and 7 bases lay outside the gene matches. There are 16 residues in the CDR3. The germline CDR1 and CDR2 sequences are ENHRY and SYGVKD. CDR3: CAISEPGLADYYEQYF. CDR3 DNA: TGTGCCATCAGTGAGCCAGGACTAGCGGATTACTACGAGCAGTACTTC.

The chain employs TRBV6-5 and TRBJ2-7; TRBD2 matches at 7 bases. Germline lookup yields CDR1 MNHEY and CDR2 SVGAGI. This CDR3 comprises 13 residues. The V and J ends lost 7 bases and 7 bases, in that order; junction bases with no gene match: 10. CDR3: CASTAREVGEQYF. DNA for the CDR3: TGTGCCAGCACCGCCCGGGAGGTTGGTGAGCAGTACTTC.

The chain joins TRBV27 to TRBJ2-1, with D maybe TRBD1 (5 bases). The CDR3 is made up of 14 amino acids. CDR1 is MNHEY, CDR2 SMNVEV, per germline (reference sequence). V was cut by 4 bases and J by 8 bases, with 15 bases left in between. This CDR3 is CASSYGQIGDEQFF. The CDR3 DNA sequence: TGTGCCAGCAGTTACGGACAAATCGGAGATGAGCAGTTCTTC.

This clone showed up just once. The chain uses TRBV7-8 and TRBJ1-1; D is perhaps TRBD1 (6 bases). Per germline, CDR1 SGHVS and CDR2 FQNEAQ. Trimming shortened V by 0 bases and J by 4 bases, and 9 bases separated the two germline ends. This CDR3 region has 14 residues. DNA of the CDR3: TGTGCCAGCAGCTTAGCGGGGGCCAGCACTGAAGCTTTCTTT. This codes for CASSLAGASTEAFF.

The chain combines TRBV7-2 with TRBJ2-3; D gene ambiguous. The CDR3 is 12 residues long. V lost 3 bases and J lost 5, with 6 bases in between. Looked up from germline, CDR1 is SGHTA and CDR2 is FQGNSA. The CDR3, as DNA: TGTGCCAGCAGCTTGTTCGGAGATACGCAGTATTTT. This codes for CASSLFGDTQYF.

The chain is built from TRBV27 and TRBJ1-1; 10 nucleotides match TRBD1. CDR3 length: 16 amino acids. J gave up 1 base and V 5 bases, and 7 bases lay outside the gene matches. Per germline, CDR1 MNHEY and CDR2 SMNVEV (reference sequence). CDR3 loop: CASSNRQGAKNTEAFF. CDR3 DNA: TGTGCCAGCAGTAATCGACAGGGGGCGAAGAACACTGAAGCTTTCTTT.

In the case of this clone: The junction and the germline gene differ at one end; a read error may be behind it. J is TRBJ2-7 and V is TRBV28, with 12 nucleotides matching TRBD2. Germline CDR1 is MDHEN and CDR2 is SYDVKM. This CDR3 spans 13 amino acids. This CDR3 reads CASSLTLAGGSHF. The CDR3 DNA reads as TGTGCCAGCAGTTTAACGCTAGCGGGAGGGTCGCACTTC.

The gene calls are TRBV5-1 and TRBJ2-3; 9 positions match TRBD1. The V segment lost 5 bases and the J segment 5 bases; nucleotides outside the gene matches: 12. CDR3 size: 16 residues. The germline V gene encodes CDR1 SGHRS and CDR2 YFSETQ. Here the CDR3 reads CASRATGTGSGDTQYF. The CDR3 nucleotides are TGCGCCAGCAGGGCTACCGGGACAGGGTCTGGAGATACGCAGTATTTT. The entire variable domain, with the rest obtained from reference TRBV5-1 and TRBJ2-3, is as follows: KAGVTQTPRYLIKTRGQQVTLSCSPISGHRSVSWYQQTPGQGLQFLFEYFSETQRNKGNFPGRFSGRQFSNSRSEMNVSTLELGDSALYLCASRATGTGSGDTQYFGPGTRLTVL.

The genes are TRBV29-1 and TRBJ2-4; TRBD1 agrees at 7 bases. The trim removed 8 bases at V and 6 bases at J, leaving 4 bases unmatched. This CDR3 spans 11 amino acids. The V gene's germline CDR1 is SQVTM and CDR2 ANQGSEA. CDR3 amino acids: CSSRDRNIQYF. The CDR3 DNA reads TGCAGCTCCCGGGACAGAAACATTCAGTACTTC.

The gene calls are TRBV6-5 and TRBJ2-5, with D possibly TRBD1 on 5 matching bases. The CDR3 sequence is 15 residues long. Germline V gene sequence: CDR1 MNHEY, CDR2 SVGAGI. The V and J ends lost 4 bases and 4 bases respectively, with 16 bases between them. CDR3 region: CASSFSGALSETQYF. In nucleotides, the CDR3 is TGTGCCAGCAGTTTCTCTGGGGCCTTATCAGAGACCCAGTACTTC.

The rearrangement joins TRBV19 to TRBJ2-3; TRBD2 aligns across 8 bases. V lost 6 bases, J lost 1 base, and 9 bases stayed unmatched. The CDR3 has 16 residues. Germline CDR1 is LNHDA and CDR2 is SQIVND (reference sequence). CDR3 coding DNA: TGTGCCAGTAGCCGACGGGAGGGCCCTCGCACAGATACGCAGTATTTT. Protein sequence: CASSRREGPRTDTQYF.

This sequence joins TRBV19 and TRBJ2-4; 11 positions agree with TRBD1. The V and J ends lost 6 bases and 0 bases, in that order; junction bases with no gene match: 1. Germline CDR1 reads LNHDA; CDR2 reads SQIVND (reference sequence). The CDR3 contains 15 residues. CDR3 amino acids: CASRGQGVAKNIQYF. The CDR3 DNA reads TGTGCCAGTAGGGGACAGGGGGTAGCCAAAAACATTCAGTACTTC.

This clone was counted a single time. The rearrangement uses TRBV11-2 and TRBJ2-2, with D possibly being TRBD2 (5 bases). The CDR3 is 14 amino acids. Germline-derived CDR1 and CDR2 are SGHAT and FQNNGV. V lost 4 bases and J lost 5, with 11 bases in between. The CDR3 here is CASSSGRGTGELFF. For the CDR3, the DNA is TGTGCCAGCAGCTCAGGTCGGGGAACCGGGGAGCTGTTTTTT.

The CDR3 is CARVAGQHGYTF. The CDR3 nucleotides are TGTGCCAGAGTGGCGGGACAGCATGGCTACACCTTC. The gene calls are TRBV5-3 and TRBJ1-2; 7 bases are shared with TRBD1. TRBV5-3 is treated as an ORF (open reading frame) with a function not yet certain. Unmatched junction bases numbered 6, after V lost 7 bases and J lost 6 bases. This CDR3 comprises 12 residues.

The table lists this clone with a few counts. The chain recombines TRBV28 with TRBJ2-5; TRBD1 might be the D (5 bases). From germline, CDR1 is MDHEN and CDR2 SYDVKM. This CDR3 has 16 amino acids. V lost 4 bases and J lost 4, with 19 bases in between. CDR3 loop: CASSSRRRAAGETQYF. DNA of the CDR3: TGTGCCAGCAGTTCACGGCGCAGGGCAGCTGGAGAGACCCAGTACTTC.

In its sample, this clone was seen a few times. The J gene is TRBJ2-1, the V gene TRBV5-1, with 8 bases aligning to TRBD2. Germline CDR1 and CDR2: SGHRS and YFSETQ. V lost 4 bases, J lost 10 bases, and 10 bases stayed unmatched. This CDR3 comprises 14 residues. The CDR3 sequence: CASSEGLVPGEQFF. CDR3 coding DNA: TGCGCCAGCAGCGAGGGACTAGTCCCCGGGGAGCAGTTCTTC.

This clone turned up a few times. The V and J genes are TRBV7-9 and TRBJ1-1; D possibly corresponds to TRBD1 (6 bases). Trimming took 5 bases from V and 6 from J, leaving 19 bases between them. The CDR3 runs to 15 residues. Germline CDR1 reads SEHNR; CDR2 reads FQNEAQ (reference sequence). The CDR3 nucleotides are TGTGCCAGCAGCGACGGACAGTCTCCGGCGGCTGAAGCTTTCTTT. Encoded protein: CASSDGQSPAAEAFF.

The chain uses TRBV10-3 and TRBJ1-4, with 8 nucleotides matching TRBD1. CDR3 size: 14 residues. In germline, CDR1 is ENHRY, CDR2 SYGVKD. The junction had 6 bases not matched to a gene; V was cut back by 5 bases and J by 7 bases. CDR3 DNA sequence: TGTGCCATCAGTTTACAGGGGGGGGGTGAAAAACTGTTTTTT. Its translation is CAISLQGGGEKLFF.

CDR3 in DNA: TGTGCCAGCAGCCAAGACGGAGGGGTCACCGGGGAGCTGTTTTTT. This codes for CASSQDGGVTGELFF. The J gene is TRBJ2-2, the V gene TRBV14; a possible D gene is TRBD2 (6 bases). Germline V lookup: CDR1 SGHDN, CDR2 FVKESK. V gave up 0 bases and J gave up 4 bases, with 9 bases separating them. This CDR3 has 15 residues.

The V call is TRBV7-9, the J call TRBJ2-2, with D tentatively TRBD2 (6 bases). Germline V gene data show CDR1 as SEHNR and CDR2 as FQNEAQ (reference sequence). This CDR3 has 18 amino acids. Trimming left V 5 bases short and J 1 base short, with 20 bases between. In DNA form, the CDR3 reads TGTGCCAGCAGCCTATACCCGATTAGGCGGGAGAACACCGGGGAGCTGTTTTTT. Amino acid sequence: CASSLYPIRRENTGELFF.

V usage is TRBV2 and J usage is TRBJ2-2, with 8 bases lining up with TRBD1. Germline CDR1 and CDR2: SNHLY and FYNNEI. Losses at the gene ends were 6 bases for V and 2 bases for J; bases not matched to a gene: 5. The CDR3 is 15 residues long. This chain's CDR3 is CASRIDRGNTGELFF. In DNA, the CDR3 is TGTGCCAGCAGAATAGACAGGGGAAACACCGGGGAGCTGTTTTTT. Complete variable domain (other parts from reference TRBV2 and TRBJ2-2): EPEVTQTPSHQVTQMGQEVILRCVPISNHLYFYWYRQILGQKVEFLVSFYNNEISEKSEIFDDQFSVERPDGSNFTLKIRSTKLEDSAMYFCASRIDRGNTGELFFGEGSRLTVL.

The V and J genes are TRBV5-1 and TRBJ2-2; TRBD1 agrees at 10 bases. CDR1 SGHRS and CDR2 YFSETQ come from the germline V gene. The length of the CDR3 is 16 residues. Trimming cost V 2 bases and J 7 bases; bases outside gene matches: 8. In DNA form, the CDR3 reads TGCGCCAGCAGCTTTGGAGGGACAGGGGCGGGCGGGGAGCTGTTTTTT. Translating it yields CASSFGGTGAGGELFF.

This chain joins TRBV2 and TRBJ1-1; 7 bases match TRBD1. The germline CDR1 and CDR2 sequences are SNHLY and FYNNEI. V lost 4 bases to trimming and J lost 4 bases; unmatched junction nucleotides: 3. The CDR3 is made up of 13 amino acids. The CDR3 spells CASSVGTATEAFF. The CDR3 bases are TGTGCCAGCAGTGTGGGGACAGCCACTGAAGCTTTCTTT.

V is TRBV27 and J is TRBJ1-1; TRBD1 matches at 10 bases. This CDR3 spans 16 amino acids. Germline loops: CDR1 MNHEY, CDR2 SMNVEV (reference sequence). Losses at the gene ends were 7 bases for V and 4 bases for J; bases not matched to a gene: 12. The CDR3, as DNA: TGTGCCAGCACCCTGCGGGGGGGGACAGGGGCCACTGAAGCTTTCTTT. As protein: CASTLRGGTGATEAFF.

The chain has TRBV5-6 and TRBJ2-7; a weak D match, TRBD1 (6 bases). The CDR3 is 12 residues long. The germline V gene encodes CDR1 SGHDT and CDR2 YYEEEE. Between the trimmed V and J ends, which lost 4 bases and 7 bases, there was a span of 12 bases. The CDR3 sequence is CASSKDSIEQYF. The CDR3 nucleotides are TGTGCCAGCAGCAAGGACAGTATAGAGCAGTACTTC.

The CDR3 DNA reads as TGTGCCAGCAGTGATATGTCAGGGACCTACGAGCAGTACTTC. As protein: CASSDMSGTYEQYF. V usage is TRBV2 and J usage is TRBJ2-7; D may be TRBD1 (5 bases). V was clipped by 3 bases and J by 2 bases, with 11 bases between them. The CDR3 consists of 14 residues. Germline-derived CDR1 and CDR2 are SNHLY and FYNNEI. The full variable domain, its missing parts supplied by reference TRBV2 and TRBJ2-7, is EPEVTQTPSHQVTQMGQEVILRCVPISNHLYFYWYRQILGQKVEFLVSFYNNEISEKSEIFDDQFSVERPDGSNFTLKIRSTKLEDSAMYFCASSDMSGTYEQYFGPGTRLTVT.